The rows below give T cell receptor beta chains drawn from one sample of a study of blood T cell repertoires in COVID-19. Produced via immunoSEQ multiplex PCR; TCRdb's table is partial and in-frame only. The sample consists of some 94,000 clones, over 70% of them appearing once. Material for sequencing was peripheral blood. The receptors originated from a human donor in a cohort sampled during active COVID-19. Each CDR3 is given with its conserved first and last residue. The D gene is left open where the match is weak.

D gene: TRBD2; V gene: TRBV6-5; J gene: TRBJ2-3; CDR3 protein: CASVETSGISDTQYF; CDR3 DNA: TGTGCCAGCGTGGAGACTAGCGGGATTTCAGATACGCAGTATTTT
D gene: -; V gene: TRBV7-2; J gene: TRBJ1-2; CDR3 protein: CASSSDTANYGYTF; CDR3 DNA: TGTGCCAGCAGCTCGGACACCGCTAACTATGGCTACACCTTC
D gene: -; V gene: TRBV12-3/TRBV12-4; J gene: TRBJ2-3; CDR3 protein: CASKLAYTQYF; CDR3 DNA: TGTGCCAGCAAACTCGCCTATACGCAGTATTTT
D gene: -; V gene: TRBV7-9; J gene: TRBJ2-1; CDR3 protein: CASSFGLTPRFF; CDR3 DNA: TGTGCCAGCAGCTTCGGACTGACTCCACGGTTCTTC
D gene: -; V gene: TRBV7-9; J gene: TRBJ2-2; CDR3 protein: CASRAGRGTGELFF; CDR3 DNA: TGTGCCAGCCGGGCCGGGAGAGGCACCGGGGAGCTGTTTTTT
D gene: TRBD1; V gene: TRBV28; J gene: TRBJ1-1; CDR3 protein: CASRQGQLEAFF; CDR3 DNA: TGTGCCAGCAGGCAGGGACAGCTTGAAGCTTTCTTT
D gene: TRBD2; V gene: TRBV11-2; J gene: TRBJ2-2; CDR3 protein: CASRTGTSATGELFF; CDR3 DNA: TGTGCCAGCAGGACCGGGACTAGCGCGACCGGGGAGCTGTTTTTT
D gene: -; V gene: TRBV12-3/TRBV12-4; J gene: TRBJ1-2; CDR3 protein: CASSLERLYTF; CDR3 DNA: TGTGCCAGCAGTTTAGAGAGACTCTACACCTTC
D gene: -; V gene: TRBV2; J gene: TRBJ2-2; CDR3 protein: CASSLQGHTGELFF; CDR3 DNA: TGTGCCAGCAGCCTACAGGGACATACCGGGGAGCTGTTTTTT
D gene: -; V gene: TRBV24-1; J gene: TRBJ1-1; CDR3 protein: CATRNRDSLNTEAFF; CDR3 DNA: TGTGCCACCAGGAATCGAGACAGTTTGAACACTGAAGCTTTCTTT
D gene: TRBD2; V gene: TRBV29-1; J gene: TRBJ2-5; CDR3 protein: CSVGSPQREKRETQYF; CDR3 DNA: TGCAGCGTTGGATCCCCCCAGCGGGAGAAAAGAGAGACCCAGTACTTC
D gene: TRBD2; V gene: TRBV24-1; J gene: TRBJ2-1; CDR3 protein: CATSDFTGTSNREQFF; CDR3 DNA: TGTGCCACCAGTGACTTCACCGGGACTAGCAATCGCGAGCAGTTCTTC
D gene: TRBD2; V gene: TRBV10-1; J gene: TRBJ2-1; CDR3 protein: CASSGALAGRDEQFF; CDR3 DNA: TGCGCCAGCAGTGGAGCGCTAGCGGGAAGGGATGAGCAGTTCTTC
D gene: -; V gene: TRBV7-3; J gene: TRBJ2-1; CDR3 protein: CASSLNPSDEQFF; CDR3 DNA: TGTGCCAGCAGCTTAAATCCTAGCGACGAGCAGTTCTTC
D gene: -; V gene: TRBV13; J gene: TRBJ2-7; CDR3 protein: CASSFLTDSYEQYF; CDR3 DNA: TGTGCCAGCAGCTTCCTGACAGATTCCTACGAGCAGTACTTC
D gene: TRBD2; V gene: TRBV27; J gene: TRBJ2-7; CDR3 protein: CASRRRTSGSSTYEQYF; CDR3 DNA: TGTGCCAGCAGGCGCAGGACGAGCGGGAGTTCTACCTACGAGCAGTACTTC
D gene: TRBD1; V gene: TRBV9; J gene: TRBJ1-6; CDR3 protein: CASSVRQGTNSPLHF; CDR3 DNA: TGTGCCAGCAGCGTGCGACAGGGGACTAATTCACCCCTCCACTTT